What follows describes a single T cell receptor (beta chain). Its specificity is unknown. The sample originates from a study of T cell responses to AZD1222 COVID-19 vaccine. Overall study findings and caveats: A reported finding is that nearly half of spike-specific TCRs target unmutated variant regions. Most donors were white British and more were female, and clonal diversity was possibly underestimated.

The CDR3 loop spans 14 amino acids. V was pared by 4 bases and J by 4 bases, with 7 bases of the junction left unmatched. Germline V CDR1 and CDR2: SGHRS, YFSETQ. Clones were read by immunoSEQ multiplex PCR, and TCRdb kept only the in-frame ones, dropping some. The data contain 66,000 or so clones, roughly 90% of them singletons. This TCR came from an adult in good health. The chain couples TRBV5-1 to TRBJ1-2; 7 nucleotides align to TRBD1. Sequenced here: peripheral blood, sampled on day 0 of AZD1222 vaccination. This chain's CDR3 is CASSRDSPRYGYTF. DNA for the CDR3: TGCGCCAGCAGCCGGGACAGTCCACGCTATGGCTACACCTTC.